The 11 T cell receptor beta chains below all came from one sample that was sequenced in a study of Graves' ophthalmopathy and Graves' hyperthyroidism. RNA served as the template for amplifying TCR beta CDR3 regions. First-round RT-PCR relied on HTBI primers, and a second-round multiplex PCR came next. TCRdb independently ran MiXCR on the multiplex PCR reads; one entry per CDR3 protein. Of 350,000 to 450,000 distinct CDR3 sequences in the sample, roughly 21% were seen once. The sample taken for sequencing was peripheral blood. The receptors originated from a woman in her late teens or twenties with stable Graves' hyperthyroidism.

The sample holds many counts of this clonotype. The CDR3 is CASRPGQGVNQPQHF. CDR3 bases: TGTGCCAGCAGACCGGGACAGGGAGTAAATCAGCCCCAGCATTTT. This chain connects TRBV6-1 to TRBJ1-5, with 9 bases identical to TRBD1. The CDR3 contains 15 residues. Germline loops: CDR1 MNHNS, CDR2 SASEGT. J was trimmed by 4 bases and V by 6 bases; bases with no gene match: 7.

This chain links TRBV7-2 with TRBJ1-6; TRBD1 is a possible D gene (6 bases). Germline loops: CDR1 SGHTA, CDR2 FQGNSA. The germline V and J ends were trimmed by 1 base and 10 bases, with 17 bases remaining between them. The CDR3 covers 16 residues. The CDR3 spells CASSLGRGYVRSPLHF. The DNA for the CDR3 is TGTGCCAGCAGCTTAGGCAGGGGATATGTAAGATCACCCCTCCACTTT. The full variable domain, completed using reference TRBV7-2 and TRBJ1-6, is GAGVSQSPSNKVTEKGKDVELRCDPISGHTALYWYRQSLGQGLEFLIYFQGNSAPDKSGLPSDRFSAERTGGSVSTLTIQRTQQEDSAVYLCASSLGRGYVRSPLHFGNGTRLTVT.

The CDR3 region is CASSPIWGRGQPQHF. The CDR3 nucleotides are TGTGCCAGCAGTCCCATCTGGGGAAGGGGTCAGCCCCAGCATTTT. The J gene is TRBJ1-5, the V gene TRBV27; perhaps TRBD1 as D (5 bases). The V gene's germline CDR1 is MNHEY and CDR2 SMNVEV (reference sequence). CDR3 length: 15 amino acids. Trimming pared 5 bases from V and 6 bases from J, leaving 17 bases between.

This clonotype has more than one count but fewer than ten. V usage is TRBV27 and J usage is TRBJ1-5; 11 nucleotides line up with TRBD1. CDR3 length: 17 amino acids. Germline V gene sequence: CDR1 MNHEY, CDR2 SMNVEV (reference sequence). The V segment lost 4 bases and the J segment 4 bases; nucleotides outside the gene matches: 9. The CDR3 protein is CASSSIAGTGGNQPQHF. In DNA, the CDR3 is TGTGCCAGCAGTTCAATAGCCGGGACAGGGGGGAATCAGCCCCAGCATTTT.

This clonotype was observed at least ten times. Here the CDR3 reads CASSYAGRGVGTEAFF. CDR3 nucleotide sequence: TGTGCCAGCAGCTACGCGGGACGGGGCGTGGGAACTGAAGCTTTCTTT. The J gene is TRBJ1-1, the V gene TRBV7-2; D is perhaps TRBD1 (5 bases). Trimming removed 4 bases at V and 5 bases at J, with 20 bases between. The CDR3 extends over 16 amino acids. The germline gives CDR1 SGHTA, CDR2 FQGNSA.

This clonotype appeared many times. V is TRBV12-3 or TRBV12-4 and J is TRBJ2-7; 8 bases agree with TRBD2. The CDR3 is 13 amino acids. V lost 7 bases to trimming and J lost 3 bases; unmatched junction nucleotides: 5. CDR3 coding DNA: TGTGCCAGCACCCCCGGGAGGGGCTACGAGCAGTACTTC. Its translation: CASTPGRGYEQYF.

This clonotype was seen repeatedly, ten times or more. This CDR3 is CASRSGLTYEQYF. The CDR3 bases are TGTGCCAGCAGGTCGGGACTCACCTACGAGCAGTACTTC. This chain links TRBV12-3 or TRBV12-4 with TRBJ2-7, with a weak D call TRBD2 (6 bases). The CDR3 sequence is 13 residues long. Trimming left V 6 bases short and J 2 bases short, with 11 bases between.

This clonotype was detected many times. This may be a read error: a much more frequent sequence differs by one nucleotide. This chain joins TRBV27 and TRBJ1-6, with D unclear. CDR3 length: 12 amino acids. Germline V gives CDR1 MNHEY, CDR2 SMNVEV (reference sequence). CDR3 region: CASSSDNSHLHF. The CDR3 DNA follows: TGTGCCAGCAGTTCAGATAATTCACACCTCCACTTT.

This clonotype was seen at least ten times. The chain joins TRBV24-1 to TRBJ1-2; unclear D gene. Germline V gives CDR1 KGHDR, CDR2 SFDVKD. Trimming cost V 3 bases and J 4 bases, with 11 bases left between them. This CDR3 spans 14 amino acids. The CDR3 bases are TGTGCCACCAGTGATACCGGGCTCGGCTATGGCTACACCTTC. Translation: CATSDTGLGYGYTF.

As to this clonotype: This could be a read error, since a much larger clone is one nucleotide away. This sequence joins TRBV30 and TRBJ1-1; D remains unclear. The CDR3 is 12 residues long. Germline values: CDR1 GTSNPN, CDR2 SVGIG (reference sequence). V dropped 7 bases and J dropped 4 bases, with 13 bases sitting between them. The CDR3 region has the DNA TGTGCCTTGGGCAACATACTCACTGAAGCTTTCTTT. Translated, it gives CALGNILTEAFF.

The chain has TRBV6-1 and TRBJ2-5; D ambiguous. Trimming took 5 bases from V and 4 from J, leaving 8 bases between them. Germline values: CDR1 MNHNS, CDR2 SASEGT. This CDR3 has 12 amino acids. The CDR3 region is CASSSLTETQYF. The DNA for the CDR3 is TGTGCCAGCAGTTCCCTCACAGAGACCCAGTACTTC.